This TCR beta chain was captured in a study of HIV-infected patients and healthy controls. Study-wide results and limits: Healthy control repertoires had roughly threefold more distinct CDR3s than untreated HIV+ repertoires, and higher Shannon diversity. In healthy controls, MAIT alpha CDR3s were common; in HIV+ repertoires, severely depleted.

cDNA was made from about 500 ng RNA using alpha and beta constant primers. Using multiplexing indices, alpha and beta chain libraries were generated apart by chain-specific third strand synthesis. TCRdb itself ran the 5' RACE reads through MiXCR, one entry per CDR3 protein. The data hold 9,000 to 13,000 distinct CDR3 sequences, with roughly 5% observed a single time. This clonotype is termed medium-sized. Antigen specificity is unknown. This CDR3 region has 14 residues. With 3 bases removed from V and 5 bases from J, the gap between germline ends came to 14 bases. The V gene's germline CDR1 is SGHDT and CDR2 YYEEEE. Whole blood was used without fractionation, so all unsorted peripheral T cells were included.

Sequenced material: blood, taken before antiretroviral therapy. The rearrangement links TRBV5-6 to TRBJ1-2; tentative D call: TRBD1 (6 bases). This TCR came from an adult with HIV infection. CDR3 residues: CASSSDREGYGYTF. CDR3 in DNA: TGTGCCAGCAGCTCGGACAGAGAAGGGTATGGCTACACCTTC.